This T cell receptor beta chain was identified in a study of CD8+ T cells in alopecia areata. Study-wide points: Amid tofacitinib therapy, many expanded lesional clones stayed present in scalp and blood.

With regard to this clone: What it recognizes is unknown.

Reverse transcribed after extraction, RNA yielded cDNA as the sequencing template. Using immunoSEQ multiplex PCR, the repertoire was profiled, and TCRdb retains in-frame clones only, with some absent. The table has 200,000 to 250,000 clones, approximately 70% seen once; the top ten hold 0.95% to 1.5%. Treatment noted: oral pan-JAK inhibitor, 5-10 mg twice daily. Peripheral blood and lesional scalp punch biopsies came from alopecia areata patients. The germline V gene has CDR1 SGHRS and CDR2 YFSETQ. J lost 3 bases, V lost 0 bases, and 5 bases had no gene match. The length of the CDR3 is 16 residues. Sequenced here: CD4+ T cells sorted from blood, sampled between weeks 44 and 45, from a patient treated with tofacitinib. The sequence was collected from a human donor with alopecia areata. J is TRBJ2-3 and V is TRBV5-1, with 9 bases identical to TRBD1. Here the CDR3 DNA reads TGCGCCAGCAGCTTGGGAACAGGGGGCATGACAGATACGCAGTATTTT. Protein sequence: CASSLGTGGMTDTQYF.